This T cell receptor (beta chain) is from a study of blood T cell repertoires in COVID-19. Study details: Both acute and convalescent COVID-19 samples were obtained from the United States, Italy and Spain. The analysed material was cDNA or gDNA that came from T cells, B-cell-depleted T cells, or PBMCs.

In the source study's methods: Counts of nucleated cells, estimated from reference gene primer amplification, were obtained. Data came from immunoSEQ multiplex PCR; TCRdb stores just in-frame clones and leaves some out. Clone size and V and J calls were adopted from that table, with D and trimming inferred from the DNA. The data contain under 100,000 clones, about 90% of them singletons. This clone came up many times. The clonotype was recovered from a human donor in a cohort sampled during active COVID-19. Sequencing was performed on peripheral blood.

CDR3: CASSRTVSNQPQHF. The DNA for the CDR3 is TGTGCCAGCAGCCGGACAGTTAGCAATCAGCCCCAGCATTTT. The genes are TRBV28 and TRBJ1-5, with D possibly matching TRBD1 (6 bases). Germline CDR1 and CDR2: MDHEN and SYDVKM. This CDR3 has 14 amino acids. Trimming took 6 bases from V and 0 from J, leaving 9 bases between them.